A single sample gave rise to the 7 T cell receptor beta chains below, sequenced in a study of T cells in Graves' hyperthyroidism and ophthalmopathy. Regions amplified from RNA transcripts were the TCR beta CDR3 regions. During a first-round RT-PCR of the TCR CDR3, the HTBI primer set was used. TCRdb analysed the multiplex PCR reads with MiXCR anew, one entry per CDR3 protein. The data contain 40,000 to 60,000 distinct CDR3 sequences, 45% to 65% of them seen just once; the ten biggest clones take up under 35%. Sequencing used peripheral blood or thyroid tissue (not recorded which). These receptors originate from a man between 18 and 35 years old with Graves' hyperthyroidism.

This clonotype was observed at least ten times. This chain joins TRBV15 and TRBJ1-4; D remains unclear. The CDR3 loop spans 12 amino acids. Germline CDR1 is LNHNV and CDR2 is YYDKDF (reference sequence). Trimming left V 0 bases short and J 7 bases short, with 3 bases between. The chain's CDR3 is CATSREGEKLFF. The CDR3 coding sequence is TGTGCCACCAGCAGAGAAGGTGAAAAACTGTTTTTT.

The chain uses TRBV15 and TRBJ1-6, with 7 bases fitting TRBD1. The CDR3 extends over 13 amino acids. The germline V gene has CDR1 LNHNV and CDR2 YYDKDF (reference sequence). The V and J ends lost 3 bases and 9 bases, in that order; junction bases with no gene match: 2. The CDR3 spells CATSSRDSSPLHF. The CDR3 bases are TGTGCCACCAGCAGTCGGGACAGTTCACCCCTCCACTTT. The variable domain in full, with the rest retrieved from reference TRBV15 and TRBJ1-6, is DAMVIQNPRYQVTQFGKPVTLSCSQTLNHNVMYWYQQKSSQAPKLLFHYYDKDFNNEADTPDNFQSRRPNTSFCFLDIRSPGLGDTAMYLCATSSRDSSPLHFGNGTRLTVT.

This clonotype was picked up many times. The chain recombines TRBV2 with TRBJ1-5, with 7 bases matching TRBD1. The CDR3 is made up of 13 amino acids. V lost 6 bases and J lost 6; bases outside the gene matches: 5. CDR1 and CDR2 (germline): SNHLY, FYNNEI. CDR3 region: CASSQGVGQPQHF. In nucleotides, the CDR3 is TGTGCCAGCAGCCAGGGGGTGGGTCAGCCCCAGCATTTT.

The chain uses TRBV6-6 and TRBJ2-7, with D possibly being TRBD1 (7 bases). The germline V gene has CDR1 MNHNY and CDR2 SVGAGI (reference sequence). The CDR3 consists of 19 residues. V shed 7 bases and J shed 4 bases, with 32 bases lying between them. The CDR3 DNA is TGTGCCAGCACTGACGACAGGGTGACTAGAGGCCGACGCGAATACGAGCAGTACTTC. It codes for CASTDDRVTRGRREYEQYF.

Only a few counts were recorded for this clonotype. The V and J genes are TRBV20-1 and TRBJ2-7; 14 bases map to TRBD2. The length of the CDR3 is 13 residues. The V segment lost 6 bases and the J segment 7 bases; nucleotides outside the gene matches: 5. From germline, CDR1 is DFQATT and CDR2 SNEGSKA (reference sequence). DNA of the CDR3: TGCAGTGCGGGGACTAGCGGGAGTAGTGAGCAGTACTTC. As protein: CSAGTSGSSEQYF.

This clonotype has at least ten counts. This rearrangement joins TRBV10-3 to TRBJ1-2, with D uncertain. In germline, CDR1 is ENHRY, CDR2 SYGVKD. This CDR3 contains 15 residues. V was pared by 0 bases and J by 6 bases, with 14 bases between. CDR3 in DNA: TGTGCCATCAGTGAGTCGATCCCTATCGGGGATGGCTACACCTTC. Encoded protein: CAISESIPIGDGYTF.

Notes on this clonotype: In this CDR3 the conserved last residue, phenylalanine or tryptophan, is missing, so a read error is likely. The chain carries TRBV20-1 and TRBJ1-3; D is perhaps TRBD1 (5 bases). Germline assignment: CDR1 DFQATT and CDR2 SNEGSKA (reference sequence). The CDR3 has 13 amino acids. Trimming stripped 6 bases from V and 8 bases from J, with 17 bases between. CDR3 DNA: TGCAGTGCCCGGGTGGGGGTGGGAGACACCATATATCTT. Translated: CSARVGVGDTIYL.